These 31 T cell receptor beta chains originate from one sample sequenced in a study of T cell repertoires in cytomegalovirus infection (dated by TCRdb to between 2018 and 2021). The instrument given in TCRdb is Illumina HiSeq 1500. TCRdb reprocessed the public reads (quality trimming at Q25 with fastp, clone calling with MiXCR) and kept in-frame beta chains. Rows merge per CDR3 protein into single entries with the most common DNA and genes. The sample table contains fewer than 300,000 distinct CDR3 sequences; only one count was recorded for roughly 23% of them. In total, the top ten clones hold around 13% of the sample. Sequenced sample: PBMCs. All receptors derive from a human donor in good health (CMV status not recorded). Some clones in this sample may be carry-over from other donors' samples.

This clonotype was detected ten times or more. The chain employs TRBV11-2 and TRBJ1-2; D gene uncertain. Germline V gene lookup returns CDR1 SGHAT and CDR2 FQNNGV. V lost 8 bases, J lost 2 bases, and 9 bases lay in between. CDR3 length: 12 amino acids. CDR3 loop: CASGVRNYGYTF. Written as DNA, the CDR3 is TGTGCCAGCGGTGTTCGGAACTATGGCTACACCTTC.

Ten or more counts support this clonotype. The chain couples TRBV7-2 to TRBJ2-7; possible D gene TRBD2, 5 bases. CDR3 length: 15 residues. The V end lost 2 bases, the J end lost 1 base, and 12 bases lay between the germline ends. From germline, CDR1 is SGHTA and CDR2 FQGNSA. The CDR3 reads CASSLRSGDSYEQYF. DNA of the CDR3: TGTGCCAGCAGCTTACGCAGCGGAGATTCCTACGAGCAGTACTTC.

The rearrangement joins TRBV5-6 to TRBJ1-1; maybe TRBD1 (5 bases). CDR1 and CDR2 (germline): SGHDT, YYEEEE. This CDR3 comprises 12 residues. Trimming pared 5 bases from V and 11 bases from J, leaving 16 bases between. CDR3 protein: CASSWGRDEAFF. In nucleotides, the CDR3 is TGTGCCAGCAGTTGGGGGAGGGATGAGGCTTTCTTT.

The chain employs TRBV6-1 and TRBJ1-5, with TRBD1 matching over 10 bases. The CDR3 extends over 15 amino acids. Germline V gene sequence: CDR1 MNHNS, CDR2 SASEGT. V lost 7 bases and J lost 2; bases outside the gene matches: 5. CDR3 sequence reads: CASTEGTGGNQPQHF. DNA for the CDR3: TGTGCCAGCACCGAGGGGACAGGGGGCAATCAGCCCCAGCATTTT.

This clonotype was recorded a few times. V usage is TRBV2 and J usage is TRBJ2-5, with TRBD2 identical over 14 bases. Germline V gives CDR1 SNHLY, CDR2 FYNNEI. The CDR3 loop spans 17 amino acids. Trimming cost V 10 bases and J 4 bases; bases outside gene matches: 14. CDR3 sequence (DNA): TGTGCCACCACAGCCGGGACTAGCGGGAGAATTAGAGAGACCCAGTACTTC. Its translation is CATTAGTSGRIRETQYF.

This clonotype showed up many times. This chain connects TRBV7-8 to TRBJ2-5; D may be TRBD1 or TRBD2 (5 bases each). This CDR3 is 15 amino acids long. Trimming took 3 bases from V and 4 from J, leaving 15 bases between them. CDR1 is SGHVS and CDR2 is FQNEAQ in the germline V gene. Here the CDR3 reads CASSFPSGAGETQYF. In DNA, the CDR3 is TGTGCCAGCAGCTTCCCCTCCGGGGCGGGAGAGACCCAGTACTTC.

The chain uses TRBV10-3 and TRBJ2-5; TRBD1 or TRBD2 may be the D gene (6 bases each). Per germline, CDR1 ENHRY and CDR2 SYGVKD. This CDR3 contains 16 residues. Deletions cut 6 bases from V and 4 bases from J, with 21 bases between. The CDR3 DNA reads TGTGCCATCAGGGGATTATCACGGGGGCAGGTAGAGACCCAGTACTTC. Translating gives CAIRGLSRGQVETQYF.

This clonotype came up a few times. V is TRBV7-6 and J is TRBJ2-3; D is perhaps TRBD2 (6 bases). The CDR3 covers 17 residues. Per the germline V gene, CDR1 is SGHVS and CDR2 is FNYEAQ. With 3 bases removed from V and 2 bases from J, the gap between germline ends came to 18 bases. The CDR3 protein is CASSFGIGTGLTDTQYF. CDR3 DNA: TGTGCCAGCAGCTTCGGGATCGGGACGGGACTCACAGATACGCAGTATTTT. Supplemented by reference TRBV7-6 and TRBJ2-3, the full variable domain reads GAGVSQSPRYKVTKRGQDVALRCDPISGHVSLYWYRQALGQGPEFLTYFNYEAQQDKSGLPNDRFSAERPEGSISTLTIQRTEQRDSAMYRCASSFGIGTGLTDTQYFGPGTRLTVL.

The chain recombines TRBV28 with TRBJ1-1, with 7 bases aligning to TRBD1. V shed 7 bases, J shed 4 bases, and the junction held 9 bases outside the gene matches. The CDR3 spans 14 residues. Germline V gene lookup returns CDR1 MDHEN and CDR2 SYDVKM. CDR3 protein: CASTSRAGGTEAFF. The CDR3 region has the DNA TGTGCCAGCACCTCTCGAGCAGGGGGCACTGAAGCTTTCTTT.

V and J are TRBV12-3 or TRBV12-4 and TRBJ2-2; possible D gene TRBD1, 5 bases. This CDR3 has 14 amino acids. Between the trimmed V and J ends, which lost 10 bases and 2 bases, there was a span of 14 bases. This chain's CDR3 is CATRWTPNTGELFF. CDR3 coding DNA: TGTGCCACCCGGTGGACACCTAACACCGGGGAGCTGTTTTTT.

This clonotype has ten or more counts. The chain carries TRBV28 and TRBJ2-1, with 9 nucleotides matching TRBD2. The CDR3 has 17 residues. The V gene's germline CDR1 is MDHEN and CDR2 SYDVKM. Trimming took 2 bases from V and 5 from J; bases not matched to a gene: 10. In nucleotides, the CDR3 is TGTGCCAGCAGTTTAGGCCTAGCGGGGATCTTGAACAATGAGCAGTTCTTC. The encoded protein is CASSLGLAGILNNEQFF.

In its sample, this clonotype was seen a few times. V gene TRBV28 combines with J gene TRBJ2-7; D is possibly TRBD1 (6 bases). The V gene's germline CDR1 is MDHEN and CDR2 SYDVKM. CDR3 length equals 14 residues. Trimming pared 6 bases from V and 0 bases from J, leaving 12 bases between. CDR3: CASRIRDTSYEQYF. CDR3 coding DNA: TGTGCCAGCAGAATCCGGGACACCTCCTACGAGCAGTACTTC. The full variable domain, its missing parts supplied by reference TRBV28 and TRBJ2-7, is DVKVTQSSRYLVKRTGEKVFLECVQDMDHENMFWYRQDPGLGLRLIYFSYDVKMKEKGDIPEGYSVSREKKERFSLILESASTNQTSMYLCASRIRDTSYEQYFGPGTRLTVT.

This clonotype has only a few counts. The chain has TRBV2 and TRBJ1-1; the D is unclear. Trimming removed 6 bases at V and 0 bases at J, with 8 bases between. This CDR3 comprises 13 residues. Germline V lookup: CDR1 SNHLY, CDR2 FYNNEI. The CDR3 DNA follows: TGTGCCAGCAGAGGAGACATGAACACTGAAGCTTTCTTT. Its protein product is CASRGDMNTEAFF.

This clonotype was observed a few times. It is likely a read error: a sequence one base away is far more abundant. The CDR3 DNA reads as TGTGCCAGCAGCTTCAATGAGCAGTTCTTC. As protein: CASSFNEQFF. This sequence joins TRBV7-9 and TRBJ2-1; no definite D call. The CDR3 contains 10 residues. V was shortened by 3 bases and J by 6 bases, with 0 bases between the two germline ends. CDR1 is SEHNR and CDR2 is FQNEAQ in the germline V gene (reference sequence). The complete variable domain, with remaining parts taken from reference TRBV7-9 and TRBJ2-1, reads DTGVSQNPRHKITKRGQNVTFRCDPISEHNRLYWYRQTLGQGPEFLTYFQNEAQLEKSRLLSDRFSAERPKGSFSTLEIQRTEQGDSAMYLCASSFNEQFFGPGTRLTVL.

This clonotype was recorded many times. This chain links TRBV7-2 with TRBJ2-1; D gene uncertain. Trimming stripped 8 bases from V and 2 bases from J, with 4 bases between. CDR1 is SGHTA and CDR2 is FQGNSA in the germline V gene. The CDR3 spans 11 residues. The CDR3, as DNA: TGTGCCAGCGGGGCCTACAATGAGCAGTTCTTC. Translation gives CASGAYNEQFF. The complete variable domain, with remaining parts taken from reference TRBV7-2 and TRBJ2-1, reads GAGVSQSPSNKVTEKGKDVELRCDPISGHTALYWYRQSLGQGLEFLIYFQGNSAPDKSGLPSDRFSAERTGGSVSTLTIQRTQQEDSAVYLCASGAYNEQFFGPGTRLTVL.

This clonotype occurred many times. The J gene is TRBJ1-5, the V gene TRBV7-2; maybe TRBD1 (5 bases). Germline CDR1 is SGHTA and CDR2 is FQGNSA. The CDR3 runs 14 residues. V lost 1 base to trimming and J lost 2 bases, with 6 bases between them. CDR3 bases: TGTGCCAGCAGCTTAGTACAGGGCAATCAGCCCCAGCATTTT. This gives the protein CASSLVQGNQPQHF.

In its sample, this clonotype was seen many times. V gene TRBV7-2 combines with J gene TRBJ2-1; D gene unclear. The CDR3 runs to 13 residues. CDR1 and CDR2 (germline): SGHTA, FQGNSA. The V gene lost 1 base and the J gene lost 6 bases, with 7 bases spanning the gap. The CDR3 sequence is CASSLESTNEQFF. The CDR3, as DNA: TGTGCCAGCAGCTTAGAGTCTACCAATGAGCAGTTCTTC.

This clonotype was seen many times. This chain links TRBV7-2 with TRBJ2-7, with TRBD2 matching 12 bases. CDR3 length: 13 amino acids. The ends lost 4 bases at V and 11 bases at J; junction bases unmatched: 6. Looked up from germline, CDR1 is SGHTA and CDR2 is FQGNSA. The CDR3 DNA reads as TGTGCCAGCAGCTCTAGCGGGGGGGAACAGGAGTACTTC. Its translation: CASSSSGGEQEYF.

The chain joins TRBV7-8 to TRBJ2-4; D gene ambiguous. CDR1 and CDR2 (germline): SGHVS, FQNEAQ. The length of the CDR3 is 11 residues. Trimming removed 1 base from V and 12 bases from J, with 7 bases in between. CDR3 amino acids: CASSLERDQYF. CDR3 nucleotide sequence: TGTGCCAGCAGCTTAGAGAGAGATCAGTACTTC.

The V gene is TRBV12-3 or TRBV12-4, the J gene TRBJ2-1; D call uncertain. This CDR3 spans 16 amino acids. V lost 5 bases, J lost 0 bases, and 14 bases lay in between. The CDR3 DNA reads TGTGCCAGCAGTCCGACAAGGTGGGGCTCCTACAATGAGCAGTTCTTC. This translates into CASSPTRWGSYNEQFF.

In this sample, this clonotype turned up a few times. This sequence joins TRBV7-9 and TRBJ2-1; D unclear. The germline V gene encodes CDR1 SEHNR and CDR2 FQNEAQ (reference sequence). The V end was cut by 5 bases, the J end by 0 bases, with 17 bases between. The CDR3 is 17 amino acids. The CDR3 DNA follows: TGTGCCAGCAGCATTTTAGGGTCCCCTTTCTCCTACAATGAGCAGTTCTTC. This sequence encodes CASSILGSPFSYNEQFF. The variable domain in full, with the rest retrieved from reference TRBV7-9 and TRBJ2-1, is DTGVSQNPRHKITKRGQNVTFRCDPISEHNRLYWYRQTLGQGPEFLTYFQNEAQLEKSRLLSDRFSAERPKGSFSTLEIQRTEQGDSAMYLCASSILGSPFSYNEQFFGPGTRLTVL.

Many counts were recorded for this clonotype. The V and J genes are TRBV12-3 or TRBV12-4 and TRBJ2-2; TRBD2 agrees at 8 bases. This CDR3 comprises 14 residues. Trimming cost V 4 bases and J 5 bases; bases outside gene matches: 3. CDR3 coding DNA: TGTGCCAGCAGTTCGGGGGGGGTGACCGGGGAGCTGTTTTTT. It is translated as CASSSGGVTGELFF.

There are many counts of this clonotype. The rearrangement uses TRBV10-3 and TRBJ2-5; D ambiguous. The germline V gene encodes CDR1 ENHRY and CDR2 SYGVKD. The V end lost 4 bases, the J end lost 0 bases, and 6 bases lay between the germline ends. This CDR3 has 13 amino acids. The CDR3 protein is CAISGSDQETQYF. CDR3 bases: TGTGCCATCAGTGGAAGCGACCAAGAGACCCAGTACTTC.

Only a few counts were recorded for this clonotype. This chain links TRBV24-1 with TRBJ2-5; TRBD1 aligns across 10 bases. The germline gives CDR1 KGHDR, CDR2 SFDVKD. J was trimmed by 2 bases and V by 4 bases; bases with no gene match: 9. The CDR3 is 17 residues long. The CDR3 DNA reads TGTGCCACCAGTGACGGGACAGGGGTTAGGGGACAAGAGACCCAGTACTTC. It codes for CATSDGTGVRGQETQYF.

This clonotype was recorded many times. This chain connects TRBV12-3 or TRBV12-4 to TRBJ1-5, with TRBD1 matching 7 bases. J lost 3 bases, V lost 6 bases, and 8 bases had no gene match. The CDR3 loop spans 15 amino acids. The CDR3 spells CASRSGTAHNQPQHF. CDR3 nucleotide sequence: TGTGCCAGCAGATCCGGGACAGCTCACAATCAGCCCCAGCATTTT.

This clonotype was counted ten times or more. The V and J genes are TRBV5-1 and TRBJ2-2, with D perhaps matching TRBD1 (6 bases). Germline CDR1 and CDR2: SGHRS and YFSETQ. The CDR3 spans 13 residues. V lost 7 bases, J lost 5 bases, and 12 bases lay in between. CDR3 protein: CASGGAGTGELFF. CDR3 sequence (DNA): TGCGCCAGCGGGGGCGCTGGGACCGGGGAGCTGTTTTTT.

CDR3 DNA: TGCAGTGCTAGAGATCGCAGGTCAAGCTACGAGCAGTACTTC. This encodes CSARDRRSSYEQYF. The gene calls are TRBV20-1 and TRBJ2-7, with D unclear. Per the germline V gene, CDR1 is DFQATT and CDR2 is SNEGSKA (reference sequence). Trimming pared 0 bases from V and 3 bases from J, leaving 12 bases between. The CDR3 is made up of 14 amino acids.

This clonotype was recorded many times. The chain links TRBV7-2 to TRBJ2-1, with 8 bases aligning to TRBD2. The CDR3 consists of 15 residues. Trimming cost V 0 bases and J 13 bases; bases outside gene matches: 11. Germline CDR1 reads SGHTA; CDR2 reads FQGNSA. The CDR3 protein is CASSLARGGANTQFF. The DNA of the CDR3 is TGTGCCAGCAGCTTAGCTCGGGGGGGGGCGAACACTCAGTTCTTC.

This clonotype was seen many times. V gene TRBV12-3 or TRBV12-4 combines with J gene TRBJ1-1, with D tentatively TRBD1 (6 bases). V was pared by 6 bases and J by 1 base, with 12 bases between. CDR3 size: 14 residues. The CDR3 loop is CASSLWGPNTEAFF. As DNA, the CDR3 is TGTGCCAGCAGCCTTTGGGGGCCGAACACTGAAGCTTTCTTT.

This chain joins TRBV4-2 and TRBJ1-5; tentative D call: TRBD1 (6 bases). The CDR3 loop spans 15 amino acids. Trimming took 4 bases from V and 7 from J, leaving 17 bases between them. CDR1 LGHNA and CDR2 YNFKEQ come from the germline V gene. The CDR3 DNA is TGTGCCAGCAGCCGACTCTCGGGGGGCGAGCAGCCCCAGCATTTT. It translates to CASSRLSGGEQPQHF.

This clonotype was recorded at least ten times. The gene calls are TRBV7-2 and TRBJ1-5, with 11 bases lining up with TRBD1. The CDR3 length is 15 residues. With V trimmed by 5 bases and J by 6 bases, 6 bases remained unmatched. CDR1 is SGHTA, CDR2 FQGNSA, per germline. CDR3 coding DNA: TGTGCCAGCAGCGTAGGGACAGGGGGAGGTCAGCCCCAGCATTTT. Protein product: CASSVGTGGGQPQHF. The full variable domain, its missing parts supplied by reference TRBV7-2 and TRBJ1-5, is GAGVSQSPSNKVTEKGKDVELRCDPISGHTALYWYRQSLGQGLEFLIYFQGNSAPDKSGLPSDRFSAERTGGSVSTLTIQRTQQEDSAVYLCASSVGTGGGQPQHFGDGTRLSIL.